A single sample gave rise to the 4 T cell receptor beta chains below, sequenced in a study of regulatory T cells in long-lasting Graves disease. Sequencing libraries for TCR beta were prepared with iRepertoire HTBI primers and Arm-PCR of CDR3 regions. From the multiplex PCR reads, TCRdb called clonotypes with MiXCR, one entry per CDR3 protein. Among approximately 310,000 distinct CDR3 sequences listed, about 20% were seen once. Time point here: newly diagnosed GD, antithyroid drugs for less than 3 months. With RNA extracted from PBMCs as input, the TCR library was made. The sequenced sample was peripheral blood mononuclear cells (PBMCs), obtained at new diagnosis, from a patient treated with antithyroid drugs. Source of these receptors: a female donor with Graves disease.

With regard to this clonotype: A far larger clone is only one base removed, so a read error is likely. The chain uses TRBV6-1 and TRBJ2-3; D is perhaps TRBD2 (5 bases). The germline gives CDR1 MNHNS, CDR2 SASEGT. V dropped 6 bases and J dropped 4 bases, with 8 bases sitting between them. The CDR3 totals 12 residues. The CDR3 loop reads CASSRGPDTQYF. As DNA, the CDR3 is TGTGCCAGCAGCCGCGGGCCAGATACGCAGTATTTT.

The V and J genes are TRBV3-1 and TRBJ2-7, with D hard to call. With 1 base removed from V and 2 bases from J, the gap between germline ends came to 9 bases. CDR1 and CDR2 (germline): LGHDT, YNNKEL (reference sequence). The CDR3 is made up of 14 amino acids. The CDR3, as DNA: TGTGCCAGCAGCCAAGGTGGGGTTCCCTACGAGCAGTACTTC. Residues: CASSQGGVPYEQYF.

The chain uses TRBV29-1 and TRBJ2-7; TRBD1 is a possible D gene (6 bases). Looked up from germline, CDR1 is SQVTM and CDR2 is ANQGSEA. The V end was cut by 6 bases, the J end by 6 bases, with 21 bases between. The CDR3 consists of 14 residues. This CDR3 reads CSVPSTGARGEQYF. For the CDR3, the DNA is TGCAGCGTCCCCTCCACCGGGGCCAGGGGCGAGCAGTACTTC.

This chain uses TRBV7-2 with TRBJ2-2; D remains unclear. With 10 bases removed from V and 1 base from J, the gap between germline ends came to 13 bases. Germline lookup yields CDR1 SGHTA and CDR2 FQGNSA. The CDR3 has 14 residues. The CDR3 loop reads CATPPRRNTGELFF. The CDR3 bases are TGTGCCACCCCACCCCGCAGGAACACCGGGGAGCTGTTTTTT. Full variable domain (missing parts from reference TRBV7-2 and TRBJ2-2): GAGVSQSPSNKVTEKGKDVELRCDPISGHTALYWYRQSLGQGLEFLIYFQGNSAPDKSGLPSDRFSAERTGGSVSTLTIQRTQQEDSAVYLCATPPRRNTGELFFGEGSRLTVL.